Reported below is one TCR beta chain. At one end, the junction sequence differs from germline, possibly due to a read error. The data are from a study of tumor and adjacent non-tumor tissue in lung cancer. Study summary: Samples averaged around 4.2 million productive TCRbeta reads each.

This CDR3 has 15 amino acids. CDR1 is MNHEY and CDR2 is SVGAGI in the germline V gene. The template was RNA from unsorted bulk tissue. A modified ARM-PCR protocol with three rounds of nested PCR amplified TCRbeta. TCRdb analysed the multiplex PCR reads with MiXCR anew, one entry per CDR3 protein. The sample records some 120,000 distinct CDR3 sequences, approximately 71% being singletons. This clonotype was sampled from a man aged 25-40 years with non-small cell lung cancer. Input material: lung tumor tissue. This sequence joins TRBV6-5 and TRBJ2-5, with a weak D call TRBD1 (7 bases). CDR3 protein: CASSPWTGRGRTQGF. Written as DNA, the CDR3 is TGTGCCAGCAGTCCCTGGACAGGACGAGGGAGGACCCAGGGCTTC.